The next 29 T cell receptor beta chains were all read from a single sample in a study of radiotherapy plus CTLA-4 blockade in lung cancer. Only in-frame clones appear in the TCRdb table, and some are missing; sequencing was by immunoSEQ multiplex PCR. The sample holds 85,000 to 95,000 clones, 82% seen once. Specimen: peripheral blood, collected from a patient treated with radiotherapy plus ipilimumab. Every receptor here comes from a human donor with non-small cell lung cancer that progressed on radiotherapy plus ipilimumab.

This chain connects TRBV28 to TRBJ2-7; D gene ambiguous. CDR1 and CDR2 (germline): MDHEN, SYDVKM. Trimming cost V 1 base and J 2 bases, with 9 bases left between them. There are 14 residues in the CDR3. The CDR3 sequence: CASSLLGRTYEQYF. CDR3 nucleotides: TGTGCCAGCAGTTTATTGGGCAGGACCTACGAGCAGTACTTC.

The chain has TRBV5-7 and TRBJ2-3, with a possible D match to TRBD1 (5 bases). TRBV5-7 counts as an open reading frame of uncertain function. This CDR3 contains 15 residues. V gave up 4 bases and J gave up 3 bases, with 15 bases separating them. CDR3 protein: CASSMSGQGTDTQYF. For the CDR3, the DNA is TGTGCCAGCAGCATGTCCGGCCAGGGAACAGATACGCAGTATTTT.

This clone has just one count. The chain uses TRBV28 and TRBJ2-1; D is undetermined. Trimming shortened V by 3 bases and J by 10 bases, and 7 bases separated the two germline ends. The CDR3 loop spans 11 amino acids. Per the germline V gene, CDR1 is MDHEN and CDR2 is SYDVKM. In DNA form, the CDR3 reads TGTGCCAGCAGTTTGTCGTACGAGCAGTTCTTC. It codes for CASSLSYEQFF.

This rearrangement joins TRBV29-1 to TRBJ2-3; D is perhaps TRBD2 (7 bases). The CDR3 length is 14 residues. Germline V lookup: CDR1 SQVTM, CDR2 ANQGSEA. Trimming removed 4 bases from V and 7 bases from J, with 18 bases in between. CDR3 DNA sequence: TGCAGCGTTGGAGGGGGGGACCCTGGCCATACGCAGTATTTT. Protein sequence: CSVGGGDPGHTQYF.

V gene TRBV28 combines with J gene TRBJ1-5; 7 nucleotides align to TRBD1. V trimming: 6 bases; J trimming: 7 bases; junction bases outside the gene matches: 9. Germline CDR1 and CDR2: MDHEN and SYDVKM. This CDR3 is built from 14 residues. The CDR3 loop reads CASSIQGRGQPQHF. Here the CDR3 DNA reads TGTGCCAGCAGCATACAGGGGAGAGGGCAGCCCCAGCATTTT.

This clone was found a few times. The CDR3 here is CASSFFNGGMNTEAFF. The CDR3 DNA reads as TGTGCCAGCAGTTTTTTCAATGGGGGGATGAACACTGAAGCTTTCTTT. The V and J genes are TRBV27 and TRBJ1-1; possible D gene TRBD1, 5 bases. V lost 3 bases to trimming and J lost 0 bases, with 14 bases between them. This CDR3 spans 16 amino acids. Per germline, CDR1 MNHEY and CDR2 SMNVEV (reference sequence).

This chain's CDR3 is CASSESGGSSTDTQYF. DNA of the CDR3: TGTGCCAGCAGTGAATCGGGAGGGTCGTCCACAGATACGCAGTATTTT. V gene TRBV6-1 combines with J gene TRBJ2-3; 8 nucleotides match TRBD2. The CDR3 is 16 amino acids. The germline gives CDR1 MNHNS, CDR2 SASEGT. The V and J ends lost 2 bases and 2 bases, in that order; junction bases with no gene match: 6.

V usage is TRBV6-1 and J usage is TRBJ2-7; D is uncertain. CDR1 and CDR2 from the germline V gene are MNHNS and SASEGT. This CDR3 region has 12 residues. Deletions cut 3 bases from V and 5 bases from J, with 8 bases between. The CDR3 protein is CASSDRNDEQYV. CDR3 nucleotide sequence: TGTGCCAGCAGTGACAGAAACGACGAGCAGTACGTC.

V and J are TRBV6-4 and TRBJ1-6; D unresolved. V was clipped by 3 bases and J by 5 bases, with 11 bases between them. The CDR3 consists of 15 residues. Germline V CDR1 and CDR2: MRHNA, SNTAGT. The CDR3 DNA reads TGTGCCAGCAGTGAGGCTTGGGGAAATAATTCACCCCTCCACTTT. It is translated as CASSEAWGNNSPLHF.

The V and J genes are TRBV30 and TRBJ2-7; 8 bases map to TRBD1. This CDR3 spans 13 amino acids. Germline assignment: CDR1 GTSNPN and CDR2 SVGIG (reference sequence). With 1 base clipped from V and 6 bases from J, the junction kept 5 bases outside the gene matches. The CDR3 DNA sequence: TGTGCCTGGAGTGCCGGACAGGGCAGCGAGCAGTACTTC. Translating it yields CAWSAGQGSEQYF.

The J gene is TRBJ2-7, the V gene TRBV12-5, with TRBD2 matching over 10 bases. This CDR3 is 15 amino acids long. CDR1 and CDR2 from the germline V gene are LGHNT and FRNRAP. J gave up 5 bases and V 2 bases, and 6 bases lay outside the gene matches. Here the CDR3 reads CASGLRTSGTDEQYF. DNA for the CDR3: TGTGCTAGTGGTTTGAGGACTAGCGGAACGGACGAGCAGTACTTC.

The CDR3 bases are TGTGCCAGCAGCCCTTGGGACATTTCTAGCACAGATACGCAGTATTTT. Residues: CASSPWDISSTDTQYF. V gene TRBV7-9 combines with J gene TRBJ2-3; possible D gene TRBD1, 6 bases. The germline CDR1 and CDR2 sequences are SEHNR and FQNEAQ (reference sequence). V lost 5 bases and J 0 bases, leaving 15 bases between the germline ends. CDR3 size: 16 residues.

The J gene is TRBJ2-1, the V gene TRBV5-4; the D is unclear. CDR1 is SGHNT and CDR2 is YYREEE in the germline V gene (reference sequence). The CDR3 extends over 15 amino acids. Trimming removed 1 base from V and 5 bases from J, with 13 bases in between. The CDR3, as DNA: TGTGCCAGCAGCTTGAGTGGTGGATGGGACAATGAGCAGTTCTTC. Its protein is CASSLSGGWDNEQFF. The variable domain in full, completed from reference TRBV5-4 and TRBJ2-1, reads ETGVTQSPTHLIKTRGQQVTLRCSSQSGHNTVSWYQQALGQGPQFIFQYYREEENGRGNFPPRFSGLQFPNYSSELNVNALELDDSALYLCASSLSGGWDNEQFFGPGTRLTVL.

This clone was seen a handful of times. The J gene is TRBJ2-1, the V gene TRBV5-1; a possible D gene is TRBD1 (6 bases). The CDR3 covers 16 residues. The germline V gene encodes CDR1 SGHRS and CDR2 YFSETQ. The V end lost 4 bases, the J end lost 8 bases, and 22 bases lay between the germline ends. The CDR3 is CASSPYPDRILDEQFF. DNA for the CDR3: TGCGCCAGCAGCCCCTACCCGGACAGAATTTTAGATGAGCAGTTCTTC.

There are a few counts of this clone. The chain has TRBV18 and TRBJ2-1, with TRBD1 as a possible D gene (5 bases). Germline V gene lookup returns CDR1 KGHSH and CDR2 LQKENI. V was trimmed by 0 bases and J by 9 bases, leaving 12 bases between them. The CDR3 runs 14 residues. CDR3 coding DNA: TGTGCCAGCTCACCACCGCAGGGAAAGAGTGAGCAGTTCTTC. Residues: CASSPPQGKSEQFF.

The rearrangement joins TRBV6-5 to TRBJ2-3, with D unresolved. There are 14 residues in the CDR3. Germline V lookup: CDR1 MNHEY, CDR2 SVGAGI. The V end was cut by 2 bases, the J end by 0 bases, with 6 bases between. CDR3 nucleotides: TGTGCCAGCAGTTACGTCGGTAGCACAGATACGCAGTATTTT. Its translation: CASSYVGSTDTQYF.

The V gene is TRBV6-5, the J gene TRBJ2-5; D possibly uses TRBD1 or TRBD2 (5 bases each). Trimming shortened V by 4 bases and J by 5 bases, and 20 bases separated the two germline ends. Germline V CDR1 and CDR2: MNHEY, SVGAGI. The CDR3 loop spans 16 amino acids. This CDR3 is CASSSAGWRVRETQYF. The CDR3 DNA reads TGTGCCAGCAGTTCGGCAGGGTGGCGGGTTAGGGAGACCCAGTACTTC.

This clone was found a few times. This sequence joins TRBV5-1 and TRBJ2-1; possible D gene TRBD2, 6 bases. V lost 2 bases to trimming and J lost 0 bases, with 15 bases between them. This CDR3 is 17 amino acids long. Germline V gene data show CDR1 as SGHRS and CDR2 as YFSETQ. The DNA for the CDR3 is TGCGCCAGCAGCTTCACCCTAGCGACCATCTCCTACAATGAGCAGTTCTTC. Its translation is CASSFTLATISYNEQFF.

The chain carries TRBV7-9 and TRBJ1-5, with 7 bases fitting TRBD1. With 8 bases clipped from V and 0 bases from J, the junction kept 4 bases outside the gene matches. Germline V lookup: CDR1 SEHNR, CDR2 FQNEAQ (reference sequence). CDR3 length equals 14 residues. CDR3 sequence (DNA): TGTGCCAGCGCGGGACAGCTTAGCAATCAGCCCCAGCATTTT. It codes for CASAGQLSNQPQHF.

This clone was detected once. The chain recombines TRBV4-1 with TRBJ1-2; D gene uncertain. The V gene's germline CDR1 is MGHRA and CDR2 YSYEKL. This CDR3 is built from 15 residues. Trimming took 1 base from V and 3 from J, leaving 12 bases between them. The CDR3 region is CASSQVGWSDYGYTF. CDR3 nucleotide sequence: TGCGCCAGCAGCCAAGTGGGCTGGAGCGACTATGGCTACACCTTC.

The chain joins TRBV2 to TRBJ1-1; 10 nucleotides align to TRBD1. CDR3 length: 13 residues. Germline CDR1 is SNHLY and CDR2 is FYNNEI. V was pared by 6 bases and J by 9 bases, with 7 bases of the junction left unmatched. This CDR3 is CASSPTGGRQAFF. The DNA of the CDR3 is TGTGCCAGCAGCCCGACAGGGGGCAGGCAAGCTTTCTTT.

The chain couples TRBV5-1 to TRBJ1-4; D remains unclear. This CDR3 has 14 amino acids. Trimming removed 4 bases at V and 7 bases at J, with 14 bases between. Germline V lookup: CDR1 SGHRS, CDR2 YFSETQ. CDR3 coding DNA: TGCGCCAGCAGCCCTACGGGTGGAGGTGAAAAACTGTTTTTT. Protein product: CASSPTGGGEKLFF.

The chain has TRBV27 and TRBJ2-7; tentatively, D is TRBD1 or TRBD2 (5 bases each). Trimming pared 3 bases from V and 3 bases from J, leaving 9 bases between. The CDR3 runs 13 residues. CDR1 and CDR2 from the germline V gene are MNHEY and SMNVEV (reference sequence). The CDR3 bases are TGTGCCAGCAGTTTCCGGGACGGCTACGAGCAGTACTTC. Encoded protein: CASSFRDGYEQYF.

This chain uses TRBV9 with TRBJ2-1, with 7 bases lining up with TRBD2. CDR3 length: 16 residues. V lost 0 bases and J lost 7; bases outside the gene matches: 10. Germline lookup yields CDR1 SGDLS and CDR2 YYNGEE. CDR3 residues: CASSVAAGAFMNEQFF. The CDR3 DNA is TGTGCCAGCAGCGTAGCGGCGGGAGCGTTTATGAATGAGCAGTTCTTC.

J is TRBJ2-3 and V is TRBV12-5, with 9 bases lining up with TRBD2. The CDR3 is 16 residues long. V was clipped by 0 bases and J by 4 bases; unmatched bases: 5. Germline V gene data show CDR1 as LGHNT and CDR2 as FRNRAP. Here the CDR3 DNA reads TGTGCTAGTGGTTTGGTTCGCGGGAGGGCCCCAGATACGCAGTATTTT. Encoded protein: CASGLVRGRAPDTQYF.

The chain employs TRBV19 and TRBJ1-2, with 8 bases matching TRBD1. Germline lookup yields CDR1 LNHDA and CDR2 SQIVND (reference sequence). The CDR3 length is 13 residues. Unmatched junction bases numbered 3, after V lost 4 bases and J lost 5 bases. The CDR3 region has the DNA TGTGCCAGTAGTACGGACAGGGAGTATGGCTACACCTTC. It translates to CASSTDREYGYTF.

A word on this clone: Given a far larger clone just one base away, this is likely a sequencing read error. The CDR3 DNA follows: TGTGCCGGTATTCAGGGGAGCACAGATACGCAGTATTTT. Amino acids: CAGIQGSTDTQYF. J is TRBJ2-3 and V is TRBV6-6; possibly TRBD1 for D (6 bases). This CDR3 region has 13 residues. The V end lost 11 bases, the J end lost 0 bases, and 12 bases lay between the germline ends. Germline assignment: CDR1 MNHNY and CDR2 SVGAGI (reference sequence).

The CDR3 region has the DNA TGTGCCAGCAGCTTGGGACCGGGTCGGGATACGCAGTATTTT. It yields the protein CASSLGPGRDTQYF. This chain links TRBV5-4 with TRBJ2-3, with D uncertain. CDR1 SGHNT and CDR2 YYREEE come from the germline V gene (reference sequence). The CDR3 has 14 amino acids. Trimming cost V 0 bases and J 6 bases, with 11 bases left between them.

The chain joins TRBV5-4 to TRBJ1-2; D is unclear. V lost 2 bases, J lost 0 bases, and 8 bases lay in between. The germline V gene has CDR1 SGHNT and CDR2 YYREEE (reference sequence). There are 14 residues in the CDR3. In nucleotides, the CDR3 is TGTGCCAGCAGCTTTTCAGCCACTAACTATGGCTACACCTTC. Translation gives CASSFSATNYGYTF.